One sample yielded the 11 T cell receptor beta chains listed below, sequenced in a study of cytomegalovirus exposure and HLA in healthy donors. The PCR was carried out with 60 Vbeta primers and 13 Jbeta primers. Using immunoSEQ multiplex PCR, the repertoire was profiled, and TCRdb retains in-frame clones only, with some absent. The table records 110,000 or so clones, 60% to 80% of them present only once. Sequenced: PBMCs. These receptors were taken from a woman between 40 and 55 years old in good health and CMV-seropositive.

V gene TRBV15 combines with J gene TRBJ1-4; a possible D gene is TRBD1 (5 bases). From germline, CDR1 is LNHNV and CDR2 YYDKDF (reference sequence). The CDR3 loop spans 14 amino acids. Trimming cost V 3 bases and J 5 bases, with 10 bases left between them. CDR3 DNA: TGTGCCACCAGCAGGAGGGGAGGGAATGAAAAACTGTTTTTT. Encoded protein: CATSRRGGNEKLFF. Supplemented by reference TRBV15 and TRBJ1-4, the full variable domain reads DAMVIQNPRYQVTQFGKPVTLSCSQTLNHNVMYWYQQKSSQAPKLLFHYYDKDFNNEADTPDNFQSRRPNTSFCFLDIRSPGLGDTAMYLCATSRRGGNEKLFFGSGTQLSVL.

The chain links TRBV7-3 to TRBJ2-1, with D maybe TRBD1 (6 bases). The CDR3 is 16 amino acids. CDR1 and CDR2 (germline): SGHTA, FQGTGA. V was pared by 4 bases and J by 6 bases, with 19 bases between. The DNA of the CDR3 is TGTGCCAGCAGCTCGACCCCAATACAGGGCCCCAATGAGCAGTTCTTC. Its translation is CASSSTPIQGPNEQFF.

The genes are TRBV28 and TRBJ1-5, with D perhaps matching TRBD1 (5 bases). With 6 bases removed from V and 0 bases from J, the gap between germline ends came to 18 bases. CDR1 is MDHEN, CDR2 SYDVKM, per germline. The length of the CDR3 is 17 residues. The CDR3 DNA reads TGTGCCAGCAGGTCCCTTCTTGGACACATTAGCAATCAGCCCCAGCATTTT. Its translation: CASRSLLGHISNQPQHF.

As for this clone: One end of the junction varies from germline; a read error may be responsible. Here the CDR3 reads CATSTEGQGAYNEQFF. The CDR3 nucleotides read TGTGCCACCAGCACGGAAGGACAGGGGGCCTATAATGAGCAGTTCTTC. This chain links TRBV15 with TRBJ2-1, with 11 bases fitting TRBD1. This CDR3 has 16 amino acids. Germline values: CDR1 LNHNV, CDR2 YYDKDF (reference sequence).

CDR3 sequence reads: CASSRISGGRAYEQYF. The CDR3 nucleotides read TGCGCCAGCAGCCGCATTTCGGGCGGGAGGGCCTACGAGCAGTACTTC. The J gene is TRBJ2-7, the V gene TRBV5-1, with 9 nucleotides matching TRBD2. Looked up from germline, CDR1 is SGHRS and CDR2 is YFSETQ. The CDR3 runs to 16 residues. The trim removed 4 bases at V and 2 bases at J, leaving 10 bases unmatched. The full variable domain, in which reference TRBV5-1 and TRBJ2-7 provide the parts outside the CDR3, is KAGVTQTPRYLIKTRGQQVTLSCSPISGHRSVSWYQQTPGQGLQFLFEYFSETQRNKGNFPGRFSGRQFSNSRSEMNVSTLELGDSALYLCASSRISGGRAYEQYFGPGTRLTVT.

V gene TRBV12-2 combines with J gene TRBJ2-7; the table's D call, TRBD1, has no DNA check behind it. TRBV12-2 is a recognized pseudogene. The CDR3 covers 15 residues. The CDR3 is CASRLWNRISYEQYF. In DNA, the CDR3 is TGTGCAAGTCGCCTCTGGAACAGGATTTCCTACGAGCAGTACTTC.

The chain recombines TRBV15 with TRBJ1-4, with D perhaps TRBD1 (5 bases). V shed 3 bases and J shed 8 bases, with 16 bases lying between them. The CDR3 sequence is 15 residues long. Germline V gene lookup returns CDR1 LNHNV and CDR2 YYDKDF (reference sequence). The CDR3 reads CATSSPGREGEKLFF. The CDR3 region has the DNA TGTGCCACCAGCAGCCCCGGCAGGGAGGGAGAAAAACTGTTTTTT.

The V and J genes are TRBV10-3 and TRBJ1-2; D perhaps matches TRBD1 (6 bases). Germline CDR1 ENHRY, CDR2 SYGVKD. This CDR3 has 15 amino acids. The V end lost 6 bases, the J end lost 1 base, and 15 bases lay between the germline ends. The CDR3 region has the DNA TGTGCCATCAGGGAGGGAACAGGGTTTAACTATGGCTACACCTTC. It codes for CAIREGTGFNYGYTF.

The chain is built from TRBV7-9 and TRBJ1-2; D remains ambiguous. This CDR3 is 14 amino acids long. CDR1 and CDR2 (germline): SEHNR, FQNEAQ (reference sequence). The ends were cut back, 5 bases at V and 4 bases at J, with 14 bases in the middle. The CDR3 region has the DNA TGTGCCAGCAGCCCTCTACAACTACCCTATGGCTACACCTTC. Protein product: CASSPLQLPYGYTF.

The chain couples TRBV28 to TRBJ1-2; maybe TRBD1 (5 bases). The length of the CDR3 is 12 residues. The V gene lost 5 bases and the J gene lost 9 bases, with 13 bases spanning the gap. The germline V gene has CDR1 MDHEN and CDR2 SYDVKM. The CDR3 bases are TGTGCCAGCAGTATCGGGGGGTGGCGCTACACCTTC. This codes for CASSIGGWRYTF.

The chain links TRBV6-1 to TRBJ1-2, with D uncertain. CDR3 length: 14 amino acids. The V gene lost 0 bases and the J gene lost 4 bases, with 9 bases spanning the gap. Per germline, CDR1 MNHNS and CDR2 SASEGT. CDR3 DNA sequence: TGTGCCAGCAGTGAAGCGACGGAGCTCTATGGCTACACCTTC. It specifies CASSEATELYGYTF.